Detailed here is one TCR beta chain. Its target is unknown. The data were taken from a study of T cell responses to AZD1222 COVID-19 vaccine. Study overall: Pooled together were second doses at about 4 or about 12 weeks.

Trimming pared 5 bases from V and 9 bases from J, leaving 14 bases between. The CDR3 has 13 residues. Per germline, CDR1 SGHTA and CDR2 FQGTGA. Study findings and constraints: The donor group comprised mostly white British people and more females; the analysis possibly underestimated clonal diversity. Repertoire sampling happened only post peak T cell response.

Measured with immunoSEQ multiplex PCR; TCRdb has only the in-frame clones, and not every one. The data contain about 100,000 clones, roughly 89% of them singletons. This specimen was peripheral blood, taken on day 0 of AZD1222 vaccination. This clonotype was sampled from an adult in good health. The rearrangement uses TRBV7-3 and TRBJ2-1, with D uncertain. The CDR3 here is CASSRAGTSEQFF. CDR3 nucleotides: TGTGCCAGCAGCCGGGCCGGAACGAGTGAGCAGTTCTTC.